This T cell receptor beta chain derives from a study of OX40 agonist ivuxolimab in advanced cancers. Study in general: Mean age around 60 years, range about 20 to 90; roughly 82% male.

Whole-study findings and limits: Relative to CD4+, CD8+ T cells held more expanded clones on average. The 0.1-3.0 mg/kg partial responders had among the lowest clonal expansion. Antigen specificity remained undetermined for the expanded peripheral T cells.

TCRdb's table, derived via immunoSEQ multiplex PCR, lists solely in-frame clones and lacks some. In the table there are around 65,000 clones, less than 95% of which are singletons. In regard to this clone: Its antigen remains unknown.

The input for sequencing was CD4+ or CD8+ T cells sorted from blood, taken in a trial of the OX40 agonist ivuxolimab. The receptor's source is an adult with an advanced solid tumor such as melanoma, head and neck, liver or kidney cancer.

CDR3 sequence: CASSPRTGVEQYF. The CDR3 bases are TGTGCCAGCAGTCCCAGGACAGGGGTCGAGCAGTACTTC. V and J are TRBV27 and TRBJ2-7; 9 bases align to TRBD1. The V segment lost 5 bases and the J segment 6 bases; nucleotides outside the gene matches: 5. CDR1 is MNHEY, CDR2 SMNVEV, per germline (reference sequence). There are 13 residues in the CDR3.